The clone carrying this TCR beta chain was counted a few times. This sample is part of a study of blood T cell repertoires in COVID-19. Study-wide context: The United States, Italy and Spain provided the acute and convalescent COVID-19 samples.

The authors' processing: Estimated nucleated cell counts came from reference gene primer amplification. Clones were read by immunoSEQ multiplex PCR, and TCRdb kept only the in-frame ones, dropping some. V, J and clone size are taken as reported in that table, and D and trimming were inferred from the DNA itself. The sample holds 200,000 to 250,000 clones; 92% are singletons and the top ten take 0.83%. This CDR3 contains 14 residues. The V segment lost 4 bases and the J segment 4 bases; nucleotides outside the gene matches: 2. Germline CDR1 and CDR2: MGHDK and SYGVNS. Material: peripheral blood. The rearrangement joins TRBV25-1 to TRBJ2-2; TRBD2 agrees at 8 bases. The clonotype comes from a man aged 25-45 years with COVID-19, enrolled during active disease. Here the CDR3 DNA reads TGTGCCAGCAGTGCGAGCGGGGGCACCGGGGAGCTGTTTTTT. Protein: CASSASGGTGELFF.